This TCR beta chain was recovered during a study of blood T cell repertoires in COVID-19. Trimming removed 3 bases from V and 4 bases from J; junction bases left unmatched: 7. The germline CDR1 and CDR2 sequences are SGHDT and YYEEEE. CDR3 length: 14 amino acids. Per the original methods: Reference gene primers were amplified, and this amplification served to estimate nucleated cell counts. The protocol was immunoSEQ multiplex PCR, while the TCRdb copy is restricted to in-frame clones and leaves out a portion. The V and J calls and the clone size are those of that table, but D and trimming were determined from the DNA. Of 200,000 to 250,000 clones listed, about 87% are singletons.

This chain uses TRBV5-6 with TRBJ2-7; 7 bases map to TRBD1. Material for sequencing was PBMCs or T cells enriched from blood (not recorded which). The receptor comes from a woman younger than 45 who had been exposed to COVID-19. The CDR3 loop reads CASSSWTGYYEQYF. CDR3 coding DNA: TGTGCCAGCAGCTCCTGGACAGGTTATTACGAGCAGTACTTC.